The entry that follows covers one T cell receptor (beta chain) sequence. Its antigen is undetermined. The data belong to a study of blood T cells in healthy people across ages. Russia was home to the donors, healthy Caucasian individuals aged roughly 6 to 95. A J-beta primer mix and a sample-barcoded 5' primer were used in a second PCR of roughly 6 to 12 cycles. TCRdb redid the calling of the 5' RACE reads with MiXCR, one entry per CDR3 protein. The sample comprises 700,000 or so distinct CDR3 sequences, 22% of which are singletons, and roughly 22% rests with the top ten. This CDR3 is built from 16 residues. Looked up from germline, CDR1 is KGHDR and CDR2 is SFDVKD. The V and J ends lost 2 bases and 4 bases respectively, with 13 bases between them. Study conclusions and caveats: Age advanced and TCR beta diversity per million T cells fell, roughly linearly. Versus aged donors, long-lived donors had higher diversity and more naive CD4+ cells. Investigators treated diversity estimates from one million T cells as underestimates.

The V gene is TRBV24-1, the J gene TRBJ2-2; D remains unclear. Sequenced material: blood. The clonotype originates from a man aged 70-80 years in good health. In nucleotides, the CDR3 is TGTGCCACCAGTGATTGGTCCAGTCTCTCCACCGGGGAGCTGTTTTTT. It encodes CATSDWSSLSTGELFF.